This TCR beta chain was captured in a study of long-term antiretroviral therapy in people with HIV. Investigators performed immunoSEQ version v3.0 at survey level. TCRdb keeps only in-frame clones here, not all; method: immunoSEQ multiplex PCR. The sample includes tens of thousands of clones, approximately 87% of them seen just once. The source of this sequence is a woman between 50 and 59 years old with HIV. The sample here was unsorted PBMCs, taken 1.2 years after starting antiretroviral therapy.

The CDR3 DNA reads TGTGCCTGGAGTCGGGTACAGGGTAATTCACCCCTCCACTTT. This encodes CAWSRVQGNSPLHF. The chain uses TRBV30 and TRBJ1-6; TRBD1 might be the D (6 bases). Looked up from germline, CDR1 is GTSNPN and CDR2 is SVGIG (reference sequence). Between the trimmed V and J ends, which lost 2 bases and 6 bases, there was a span of 11 bases. CDR3 length: 14 residues.